This TCR beta chain was observed in a study of blood T cell repertoires in COVID-19. Study-wide context: Researchers got acute and convalescent COVID-19 samples from the United States, Italy and Spain. T cells, B-cell-depleted T cells, or PBMCs provided the cDNA or gDNA that served as material.

How the authors handled the data: Amplification with reference gene primers provided the estimates of nucleated cell counts. Assay: immunoSEQ multiplex PCR; the TCRdb copy retains only in-frame clones and omits some. The D gene and trimming were derived from the DNA, and the V and J assignments and clone size from that table. This table has approximately 380,000 clones, 85% appearing once. The germline gives CDR1 SGHRS, CDR2 YFSETQ. The length of the CDR3 is 16 residues. Deletions cut 4 bases from V and 4 bases from J, with 20 bases between. Sample: peripheral blood. The chain links TRBV5-1 to TRBJ1-2; D is perhaps TRBD1 (6 bases). The receptor was isolated from a woman younger than 35 with acute or convalescent COVID-19. The CDR3 DNA reads as TGCGCCAGCAGCCCCCAAACGGGGGGGCTAGGCTATGGCTACACCTTC. Protein sequence: CASSPQTGGLGYGYTF.